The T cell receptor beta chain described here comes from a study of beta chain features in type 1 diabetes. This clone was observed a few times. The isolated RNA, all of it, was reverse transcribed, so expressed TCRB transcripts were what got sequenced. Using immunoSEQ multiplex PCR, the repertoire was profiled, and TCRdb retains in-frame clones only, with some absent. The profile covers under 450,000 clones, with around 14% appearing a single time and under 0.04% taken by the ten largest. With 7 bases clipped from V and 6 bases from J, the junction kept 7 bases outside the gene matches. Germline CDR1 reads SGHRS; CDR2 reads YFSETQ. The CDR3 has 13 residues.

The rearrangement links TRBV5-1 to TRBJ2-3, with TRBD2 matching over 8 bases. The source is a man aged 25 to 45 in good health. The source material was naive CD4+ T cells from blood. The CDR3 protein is CASGTSGPDTQYF. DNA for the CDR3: TGCGCCAGCGGAACTAGCGGTCCCGATACGCAGTATTTT.